Following are 8 T cell receptor beta chains from one sample sequenced in a study of OX40 agonist ivuxolimab in advanced cancers. Produced via immunoSEQ multiplex PCR; TCRdb's table is partial and in-frame only. The sample carries roughly 75,000 clones, about nine tenths recorded once. This specimen was CD4+ or CD8+ T cells sorted from blood, taken in a trial of the OX40 agonist ivuxolimab. These receptors all come from an adult with an advanced solid tumor such as melanoma, head and neck, liver or kidney cancer.

The chain couples TRBV6-5 to TRBJ1-2; 7 bases align to TRBD1. The CDR3 sequence is 15 residues long. J was trimmed by 4 bases and V by 6 bases; bases with no gene match: 11. Germline V gene data show CDR1 as MNHEY and CDR2 as SVGAGI. As DNA, the CDR3 is TGTGCCAGCAGGTACAGGGACAGTAGGGGCTATGGCTACACCTTC. Translation: CASRYRDSRGYGYTF.

The CDR3 region is CASSKAGANTEAFF. The DNA of the CDR3 is TGTGCCAGTAGTAAGGCAGGGGCAAACACTGAAGCTTTCTTT. The V gene is TRBV19, the J gene TRBJ1-1; possible D gene TRBD1, 6 bases. From germline, CDR1 is LNHDA and CDR2 SQIVND (reference sequence). V gave up 4 bases and J gave up 2 bases, with 11 bases separating them. This CDR3 comprises 14 residues.

The chain is built from TRBV2 and TRBJ1-2; D unclear. CDR1 and CDR2 (germline): SNHLY, FYNNEI. V lost 6 bases and J lost 8, with 13 bases in between. The CDR3 contains 12 residues. Written as DNA, the CDR3 is TGTGCCAGCAGAGAGAGTGCGGAAGGCTACACCTTC. This translates into CASRESAEGYTF. Full variable domain (remainder filled in from reference TRBV2 and TRBJ1-2): EPEVTQTPSHQVTQMGQEVILRCVPISNHLYFYWYRQILGQKVEFLVSFYNNEISEKSEIFDDQFSVERPDGSNFTLKIRSTKLEDSAMYFCASRESAEGYTFGSGTRLTVV.

The gene calls are TRBV4-1 and TRBJ1-4; D possibly corresponds to TRBD1 (5 bases). The ends were cut back, 8 bases at V and 0 bases at J, with 19 bases in the middle. The CDR3 is made up of 17 amino acids. Germline V gene data show CDR1 as MGHRA and CDR2 as YSYEKL. The CDR3 loop reads CASRGGYGPTTNEKLFF. As DNA, the CDR3 is TGCGCCAGCCGGGGGGGATATGGGCCTACAACTAATGAAAAACTGTTTTTT.

This clone appeared a single time. This chain connects TRBV2 to TRBJ2-5; 7 nucleotides align to TRBD1. The V gene's germline CDR1 is SNHLY and CDR2 FYNNEI. This CDR3 contains 15 residues. V gave up 9 bases and J gave up 4 bases; unmatched junction bases: 14. The CDR3 DNA follows: TGTGCCAGGGATTTCCCGACAGGGAAAGGAGAGACCCAGTACTTC. Its protein is CARDFPTGKGETQYF.

The chain couples TRBV29-1 to TRBJ2-5; 7 bases map to TRBD1. CDR3 length: 13 residues. The trim removed 5 bases at V and 2 bases at J, leaving 5 bases unmatched. The germline V gene encodes CDR1 SQVTM and CDR2 ANQGSEA. The CDR3 sequence: CSVSTGTQETQYF. CDR3 nucleotides: TGCAGCGTTTCGACAGGGACACAAGAGACCCAGTACTTC.

This chain joins TRBV19 and TRBJ1-5; tentative D call: TRBD1 (5 bases). Trimming pared 7 bases from V and 6 bases from J, leaving 19 bases between. Germline CDR1 LNHDA, CDR2 SQIVND (reference sequence). The CDR3 spans 15 residues. The CDR3 DNA reads as TGTGCCAGTACCCCAGGAGTGTGGGGGGGTCAGCCCCAGCATTTT. Its translation: CASTPGVWGGQPQHF.

This sequence joins TRBV25-1 and TRBJ2-1; D unresolved. This CDR3 is 15 amino acids long. Germline V gene data show CDR1 as MGHDK and CDR2 as SYGVNS. V lost 2 bases to trimming and J lost 0 bases, with 8 bases between them. CDR3 nucleotide sequence: TGTGCCAGCAGTGAAGTAGCCGTCTCCTACAATGAGCAGTTCTTC. Its translation: CASSEVAVSYNEQFF.